Each of the 32 T cell receptor beta chains below was sequenced from the same sample in a study of T-cell reconstitution after alpha-beta-depleted transplantation in children. Preparation of the TCRbeta library was carried out with unique molecular identifiers. MiXCR, applied by TCRdb to the PCR reads, yields one record per CDR3 protein. The sample includes more than 450,000 distinct CDR3 sequences, 15% to 20% of them seen just once. Here the sequenced sample was PBMCs from the stem cell graft donor, taken from the stem cell graft. All receptors derive from a human donor who donated a stem cell graft to a child with acute lymphoblastic leukemia.

The chain is built from TRBV4-1 and TRBJ1-1; 9 bases agree with TRBD1. The V gene end was trimmed by 3 bases and the J gene end by 10 bases; junction bases not matched to a gene: 9. The germline V gene encodes CDR1 MGHRA and CDR2 YSYEKL. The CDR3 has 14 amino acids. CDR3 loop: CASSHSGQGFGAFF. The CDR3 bases are TGCGCCAGCAGCCATTCCGGACAGGGGTTTGGAGCTTTCTTT.

The J gene is TRBJ2-7, the V gene TRBV2, with TRBD2 as a possible D gene (7 bases). V lost 8 bases and J lost 1, with 15 bases in between. The germline V gene encodes CDR1 SNHLY and CDR2 FYNNEI. The CDR3 has 14 amino acids. CDR3 bases: TGTGCCAGCTGGGAGGGACATCCATCCTACGAGCAGTACTTC. Protein: CASWEGHPSYEQYF.

The V gene is TRBV12-3 or TRBV12-4, the J gene TRBJ1-3; a weak D match, TRBD1 (5 bases). This CDR3 is built from 15 residues. Trimming removed 2 bases from V and 0 bases from J, with 8 bases in between. The CDR3 here is CASSLRGRSGNTIYF. The DNA for the CDR3 is TGTGCCAGCAGTTTAAGGGGCCGCTCTGGAAACACCATATATTTT.

This clonotype was counted between two and nine times. CDR3 amino acids: CASSLAYFYNEQFF. The DNA for the CDR3 is TGCGCCAGCAGCTTAGCGTACTTCTACAATGAGCAGTTCTTC. This chain joins TRBV5-1 and TRBJ2-1; no reliable D call. CDR3 size: 14 residues. Germline V gene data show CDR1 as SGHRS and CDR2 as YFSETQ. Trimming took 2 bases from V and 3 from J, leaving 9 bases between them.

The chain's CDR3 is CSVGIANTEAFF. CDR3 DNA: TGCAGCGTTGGGATCGCGAACACTGAAGCTTTCTTT. The chain has TRBV29-1 and TRBJ1-1; D uncertain. V was clipped by 4 bases and J by 1 base, with 7 bases between them. The germline CDR1 and CDR2 sequences are SQVTM and ANQGSEA. The CDR3 is made up of 12 amino acids.

As to this clonotype: The junction shows a germline mismatch at one end, possibly a read error. The rearrangement links TRBV7-9 to TRBJ2-5; 7 nucleotides match TRBD1. The CDR3 is made up of 16 amino acids. Germline V gene data show CDR1 as SEHNR and CDR2 as FQNEAQ (reference sequence). CDR3 loop: CASSLWGTASFQTRYF. The CDR3, as DNA: TGTGCCAGCAGCTTATGGGGGACAGCTAGTTTTCAGACCCGGTACTTC.

This clonotype was counted only a few times. This chain joins TRBV12-3 or TRBV12-4 and TRBJ2-2; possible D gene TRBD2, 5 bases. Trimming took 3 bases from V and 8 from J, leaving 16 bases between them. CDR3 length: 15 residues. The CDR3: CASSFGLPRSGELFF. DNA for the CDR3: TGTGCCAGCAGTTTTGGACTTCCCCGGTCGGGGGAGCTGTTTTTT.

The rearrangement joins TRBV20-1 to TRBJ2-5; D gene unclear. With 6 bases removed from V and 1 base from J, the gap between germline ends came to 15 bases. CDR1 is DFQATT and CDR2 is SNEGSKA in the germline V gene (reference sequence). CDR3 length equals 14 residues. CDR3 residues: CSAPLRWGQETQYF. The CDR3 bases are TGCAGTGCCCCTTTACGGTGGGGCCAAGAGACCCAGTACTTC.

In its sample, this clonotype was seen a few times. The chain is built from TRBV7-8 and TRBJ2-1; 12 bases match TRBD2. Losses at the gene ends were 5 bases for V and 7 bases for J; bases not matched to a gene: 9. The CDR3 is 16 residues long. Per the germline V gene, CDR1 is SGHVS and CDR2 is FQNEAQ. For the CDR3, the DNA is TGTGCCAGCAGCCCCCGGACTAGCGGGACGTTAAATGAGCAGTTCTTC. As protein: CASSPRTSGTLNEQFF.

In its sample, this clonotype was seen a few times. The junction shows a germline mismatch at one end, possibly a read error. This rearrangement joins TRBV5-1 to TRBJ2-2; the D is unclear. This CDR3 contains 16 residues. Germline V gene sequence: CDR1 SGHRS, CDR2 YFSETQ. CDR3 DNA sequence: TGCGCCAGCAGCTTGAGTTTGATAGGGAACGCCGGGGAGCTGTTTTTT. As protein: CASSLSLIGNAGELFF.

The chain couples TRBV20-1 to TRBJ1-5, with D unresolved. V was cut by 1 base and J by 6 bases, with 7 bases left in between. Germline V gene sequence: CDR1 DFQATT, CDR2 SNEGSKA (reference sequence). The CDR3 length is 12 residues. The CDR3 nucleotides are TGCAGTGCTAGAGTGGGATTTCAGCCCCAGCATTTT. Translated, it gives CSARVGFQPQHF.

The rearrangement joins TRBV29-1 to TRBJ2-7, with D possibly being TRBD1 (5 bases). The germline gives CDR1 SQVTM, CDR2 ANQGSEA. Trimming removed 1 base at V and 6 bases at J, with 16 bases between. The CDR3 has 14 residues. The CDR3 is CSVEGAIAGSEQYF. CDR3 nucleotides: TGCAGCGTTGAAGGGGCTATCGCAGGGTCCGAGCAGTACTTC.

The chain recombines TRBV6-1 with TRBJ1-1; 10 nucleotides agree with TRBD1. This CDR3 has 15 residues. Germline V lookup: CDR1 MNHNS, CDR2 SASEGT. V gave up 5 bases and J gave up 0 bases; unmatched junction bases: 3. The CDR3 DNA follows: TGTGCCAGCAGTCGACAGGGGGCTCTGAACACTGAAGCTTTCTTT. Its translation is CASSRQGALNTEAFF.

The genes are TRBV20-1 and TRBJ2-7, with 10 positions matching TRBD2. Germline CDR1 DFQATT, CDR2 SNEGSKA (reference sequence). V was clipped by 5 bases and J by 0 bases; unmatched bases: 4. This CDR3 region has 14 residues. The CDR3 coding sequence is TGCAGTGCTGAGAGCGGGAGGGGCTCCTACGAGCAGTACTTC. This sequence encodes CSAESGRGSYEQYF.

The chain employs TRBV6-2 or TRBV6-3 and TRBJ2-3, with a possible D match to TRBD2 (5 bases). V lost 7 bases, J lost 1 base, and 12 bases lay in between. The length of the CDR3 is 14 residues. From germline, CDR1 is MNHEY and CDR2 SVGEGT. The CDR3 sequence is CASIPGLRTDTQYF. CDR3 in DNA: TGTGCCAGCATCCCCGGACTCCGCACAGATACGCAGTATTTT.

This rearrangement joins TRBV7-9 to TRBJ1-3; 8 positions agree with TRBD1. The CDR3 loop spans 15 amino acids. The J segment lost 4 bases and the V segment lost 5 bases, leaving 7 bases of the junction unmatched. CDR1 is SEHNR and CDR2 is FQNEAQ in the germline V gene (reference sequence). The CDR3 region is CASSADRDRGNTIYF. The CDR3 DNA follows: TGTGCCAGCAGCGCGGACCGGGACAGGGGAAACACCATATATTTT.

This clonotype was seen a handful of times. V and J are TRBV14 and TRBJ2-5, with 7 positions matching TRBD1. V shed 2 bases and J 1 base; nucleotides not matched to a gene: 4. Germline V gives CDR1 SGHDN, CDR2 FVKESK. The CDR3 length is 15 residues. CDR3 nucleotide sequence: TGTGCCAGCAGCCAAAGGACAGGCCGCCAAGAGACCCAGTACTTC. Translation: CASSQRTGRQETQYF.

In this sample, this clonotype turned up a few times. The chain employs TRBV13 and TRBJ1-2; TRBD1 aligns across 8 bases. In germline, CDR1 is PRHDT, CDR2 FYEKMQ (reference sequence). The CDR3 consists of 21 residues. V lost 5 bases to trimming and J lost 5 bases; unmatched junction nucleotides: 28. This CDR3 is CASSPPRRQGFPLFVGYGYTF. The CDR3 DNA is TGTGCCAGCAGCCCTCCTCGCCGACAGGGGTTTCCACTGTTTGTCGGTTATGGCTACACCTTC. The full variable domain, completed using reference TRBV13 and TRBJ1-2, is AAGVIQSPRHLIKEKRETATLKCYPIPRHDTVYWYQQGPGQDPQFLISFYEKMQSDKGSIPDRFSAQQFSDYHSELNMSSLELGDSALYFCASSPPRRQGFPLFVGYGYTFGSGTRLTVV.

J is TRBJ2-5 and V is TRBV4-2; 8 bases line up with TRBD2. Unmatched junction bases numbered 9, after V lost 0 bases and J lost 3 bases. The CDR3 is 17 amino acids. The germline V gene has CDR1 LGHNA and CDR2 YNFKEQ. CDR3 in amino acids: CASSQEVTSGPEETQYF. In DNA, the CDR3 is TGTGCCAGCAGCCAAGAAGTCACTAGCGGACCCGAAGAGACCCAGTACTTC.

The genes are TRBV29-1 and TRBJ1-3; the D is unclear. Germline CDR1 is SQVTM and CDR2 is ANQGSEA. The CDR3 runs 12 residues. Deletions cut 0 bases from V and 4 bases from J, with 4 bases between. CDR3 amino acids: CSVEDLGNTIYF. CDR3 DNA sequence: TGCAGCGTTGAAGATTTGGGAAACACCATATATTTT.

This clonotype came up a few times. The chain is built from TRBV5-1 and TRBJ1-2; 10 bases line up with TRBD1. Germline V gene sequence: CDR1 SGHRS, CDR2 YFSETQ. Trimming took 4 bases from V and 2 from J; bases not matched to a gene: 5. This CDR3 comprises 15 residues. The CDR3 region has the DNA TGCGCCAGCAGCACGCGACAGGGGGCCAACTATGGCTACACCTTC. Protein product: CASSTRQGANYGYTF.

The chain links TRBV27 to TRBJ2-1; 12 bases agree with TRBD2. This CDR3 comprises 16 residues. In germline, CDR1 is MNHEY, CDR2 SMNVEV (reference sequence). The V gene end was trimmed by 5 bases and the J gene end by 8 bases; junction bases not matched to a gene: 10. CDR3 nucleotide sequence: TGTGCCAGCAGTCCTCGGACTAGCGGGATTGTCGATGAGCAGTTCTTC. Protein: CASSPRTSGIVDEQFF.

This chain uses TRBV3-1 with TRBJ2-7; 7 positions agree with TRBD2. Germline CDR1 reads LGHDT; CDR2 reads YNNKEL (reference sequence). This CDR3 contains 15 residues. Trimming removed 4 bases from V and 2 bases from J; junction bases left unmatched: 8. The CDR3 sequence is CASSPRGKSAYEQYF. For the CDR3, the DNA is TGTGCCAGCAGCCCGCGGGGGAAGTCGGCCTACGAGCAGTACTTC.

J is TRBJ2-1 and V is TRBV20-1; 9 nucleotides line up with TRBD1. Per the germline V gene, CDR1 is DFQATT and CDR2 is SNEGSKA (reference sequence). With 4 bases clipped from V and 4 bases from J, the junction kept 5 bases outside the gene matches. The CDR3 loop spans 14 amino acids. The CDR3 coding sequence is TGCAGTGCTAAAGACAGGGGGATGTACAATGAGCAGTTCTTC. This encodes CSAKDRGMYNEQFF.

The sample holds a few counts of this clonotype. This chain uses TRBV5-1 with TRBJ1-1; no clear D. CDR3 length: 13 amino acids. V shed 2 bases and J shed 3 bases, with 8 bases lying between them. Germline V lookup: CDR1 SGHRS, CDR2 YFSETQ. CDR3 DNA sequence: TGCGCCAGCAGCTTTTTCGGGGACACTGAAGCTTTCTTT. It specifies CASSFFGDTEAFF.

The chain has TRBV6-5 and TRBJ1-6, with TRBD1 identical over 7 bases. V lost 2 bases to trimming and J lost 9 bases; unmatched junction nucleotides: 7. This CDR3 contains 15 residues. Germline lookup yields CDR1 MNHEY and CDR2 SVGAGI. The CDR3 DNA is TGTGCCAGCAGTTACGAGGGGGCTCTAGGTTCACCCCTCCACTTT. Amino acid sequence: CASSYEGALGSPLHF.

The chain employs TRBV5-4 and TRBJ1-5; D remains unclear. The CDR3 consists of 14 residues. V was cut by 0 bases and J by 7 bases, with 11 bases left in between. Per the germline V gene, CDR1 is SGHNT and CDR2 is YYREEE (reference sequence). The CDR3 sequence: CASSLGQLYQPQHF. For the CDR3, the DNA is TGTGCCAGCAGCTTGGGGCAGCTCTACCAGCCCCAGCATTTT. The whole variable domain, remainder taken from reference TRBV5-4 and TRBJ1-5, is ETGVTQSPTHLIKTRGQQVTLRCSSQSGHNTVSWYQQALGQGPQFIFQYYREEENGRGNFPPRFSGLQFPNYSSELNVNALELDDSALYLCASSLGQLYQPQHFGDGTRLSIL.

The V call is TRBV18, the J call TRBJ2-5; 7 nucleotides agree with TRBD1. This CDR3 spans 13 amino acids. The trim removed 5 bases at V and 5 bases at J, leaving 5 bases unmatched. The germline gives CDR1 KGHSH, CDR2 LQKENI. The CDR3: CASSFNRGETQYF. The CDR3 region has the DNA TGTGCCAGCTCATTCAACAGGGGTGAGACCCAGTACTTC.

The V and J genes are TRBV4-1 and TRBJ2-1; TRBD2 might be the D (5 bases). The germline V gene has CDR1 MGHRA and CDR2 YSYEKL. This CDR3 spans 16 amino acids. Trimming left V 4 bases short and J 8 bases short, with 21 bases between. The CDR3 coding sequence is TGCGCCAGCAGCCTAGCTGAGGGTATGTTATCCGATGAGCAGTTCTTC. It codes for CASSLAEGMLSDEQFF.

The V and J genes are TRBV3-1 and TRBJ2-7; 12 nucleotides align to TRBD1. CDR3 size: 15 residues. V shed 4 bases and J 4 bases; nucleotides not matched to a gene: 5. CDR1 and CDR2 from the germline V gene are LGHDT and YNNKEL (reference sequence). The CDR3 nucleotides are TGTGCCAGCAGCCCTTGGGACAGGGGGCTTTACGAGCAGTACTTC. Residues: CASSPWDRGLYEQYF.

The chain links TRBV4-1 to TRBJ2-2; TRBD2 is a possible D gene (6 bases). CDR3 length equals 17 residues. V was clipped by 3 bases and J by 6 bases, with 20 bases between them. Germline V gene lookup returns CDR1 MGHRA and CDR2 YSYEKL. The CDR3, as DNA: TGCGCCAGCAGCCAGGAAAGGGGACTTCCCCGGGCCGGGGAGCTGTTTTTT. Its protein product is CASSQERGLPRAGELFF.

This clonotype appeared a few times. This chain links TRBV10-1 with TRBJ2-1; 9 bases are shared with TRBD2. The J segment lost 4 bases and the V segment lost 0 bases, leaving 4 bases of the junction unmatched. Per germline, CDR1 WNHNN and CDR2 SYGVQD (reference sequence). CDR3 length: 16 amino acids. CDR3 residues: CASSESPSGNYNEQFF. CDR3 nucleotides: TGCGCCAGCAGTGAGTCCCCTAGCGGGAATTACAATGAGCAGTTCTTC.